Listed here is a single TCR beta chain. This CDR3 is 15 amino acids long. Trimming left V 3 bases short and J 4 bases short, with 14 bases between. Germline loops: CDR1 MNHEY, CDR2 SVGEGT. This sample stems from a study of T cell responses to AZD1222 COVID-19 vaccine. Assay: immunoSEQ multiplex PCR; the TCRdb copy retains only in-frame clones and omits some. Found here are over 65,000 clones, around nine tenths of them singletons; the top ten hold 5.3%. This TCR was recovered from an adult who received the AZD1222 COVID-19 vaccine. The J gene is TRBJ2-3, the V gene TRBV6-2 or TRBV6-3; D call uncertain. The material sequenced was peripheral blood, taken 28 days after the second AZD1222 dose. The CDR3 DNA sequence: TGTGCCAGCAGTTATTGGTCGCTGGGCGCAGATACGCAGTATTTT. Translation gives CASSYWSLGADTQYF.